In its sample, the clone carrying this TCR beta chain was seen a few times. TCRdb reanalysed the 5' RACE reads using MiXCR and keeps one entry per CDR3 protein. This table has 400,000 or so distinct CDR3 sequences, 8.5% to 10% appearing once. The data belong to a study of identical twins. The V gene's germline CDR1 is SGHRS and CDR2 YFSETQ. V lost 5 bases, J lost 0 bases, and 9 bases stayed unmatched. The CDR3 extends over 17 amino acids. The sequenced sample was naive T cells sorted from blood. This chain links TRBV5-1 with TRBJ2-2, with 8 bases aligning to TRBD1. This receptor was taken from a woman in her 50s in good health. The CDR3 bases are TGCGCCAGCAGTCGAATCTCAGGGGGCTCGAACACCGGGGAGCTGTTTTTT. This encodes CASSRISGGSNTGELFF.